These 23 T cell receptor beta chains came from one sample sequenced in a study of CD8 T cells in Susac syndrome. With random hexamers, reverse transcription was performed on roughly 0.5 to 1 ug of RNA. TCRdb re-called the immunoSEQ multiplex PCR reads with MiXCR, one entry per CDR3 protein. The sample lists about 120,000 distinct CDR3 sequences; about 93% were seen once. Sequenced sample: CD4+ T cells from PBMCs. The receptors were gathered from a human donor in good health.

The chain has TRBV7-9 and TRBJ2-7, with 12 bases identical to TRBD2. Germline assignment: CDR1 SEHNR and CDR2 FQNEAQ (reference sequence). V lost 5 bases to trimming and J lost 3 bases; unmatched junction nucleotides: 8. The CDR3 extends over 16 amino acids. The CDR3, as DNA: TGTGCCAGCAGCGATAATCGACTAGCGGGAGTCTACGAGCAGTACTTC. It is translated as CASSDNRLAGVYEQYF.

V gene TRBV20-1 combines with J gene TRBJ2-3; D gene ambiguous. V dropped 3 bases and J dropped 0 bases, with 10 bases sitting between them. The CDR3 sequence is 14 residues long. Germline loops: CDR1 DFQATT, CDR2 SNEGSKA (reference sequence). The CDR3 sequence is CSASGHTSTDTQYF. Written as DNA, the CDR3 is TGCAGTGCTAGTGGCCATACTAGCACAGATACGCAGTATTTT.

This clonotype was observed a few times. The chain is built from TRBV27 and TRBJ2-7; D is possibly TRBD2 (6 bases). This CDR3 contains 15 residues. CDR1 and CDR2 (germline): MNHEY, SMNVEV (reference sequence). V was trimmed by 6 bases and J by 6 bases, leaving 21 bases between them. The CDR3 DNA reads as TGTGCCAGCAGCTCCCGCCTAGGGCGCGGGACCGAGCAGTACTTC. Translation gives CASSSRLGRGTEQYF.

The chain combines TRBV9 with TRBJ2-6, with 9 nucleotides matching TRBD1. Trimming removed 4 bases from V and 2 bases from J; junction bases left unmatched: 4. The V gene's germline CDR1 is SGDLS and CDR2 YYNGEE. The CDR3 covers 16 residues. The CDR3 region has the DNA TGTGCCAGCAGCACCGGGACAGGGACTGGGGCCAACGTCCTGACTTTC. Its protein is CASSTGTGTGANVLTF.

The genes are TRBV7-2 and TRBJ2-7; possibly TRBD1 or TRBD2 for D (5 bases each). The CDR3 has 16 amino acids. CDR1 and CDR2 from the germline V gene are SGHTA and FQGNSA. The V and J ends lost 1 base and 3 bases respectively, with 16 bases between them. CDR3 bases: TGTGCCAGCAGCTTAGAACCAGGGCGTGGGAGCTACGAGCAGTACTTC. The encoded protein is CASSLEPGRGSYEQYF.

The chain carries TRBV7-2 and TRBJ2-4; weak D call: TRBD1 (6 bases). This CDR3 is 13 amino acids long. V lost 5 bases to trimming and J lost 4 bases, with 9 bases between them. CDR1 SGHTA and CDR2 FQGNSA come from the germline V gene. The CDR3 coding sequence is TGTGCCAGCAGCCGGGACATAAAAAACATTCAGTACTTC. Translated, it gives CASSRDIKNIQYF.

As DNA, the CDR3 is TGTGCCAGCAGCACCCGCCCTTGGTGCTCCTACGAGCAGTACTTC. It specifies CASSTRPWCSYEQYF. The rearrangement joins TRBV21-1 to TRBJ2-7; whether TRBD1, the table's D call, matches the DNA was not checked. TRBV21-1 is annotated as a pseudogene. The CDR3 totals 15 residues.

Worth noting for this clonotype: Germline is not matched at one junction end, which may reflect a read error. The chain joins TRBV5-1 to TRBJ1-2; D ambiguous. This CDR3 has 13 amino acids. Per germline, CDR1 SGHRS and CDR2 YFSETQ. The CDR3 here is CASSLPDFYGCTF. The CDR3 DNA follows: TGCGCCAGCAGCTTGCCCGACTTCTATGGCTGCACCTTC.

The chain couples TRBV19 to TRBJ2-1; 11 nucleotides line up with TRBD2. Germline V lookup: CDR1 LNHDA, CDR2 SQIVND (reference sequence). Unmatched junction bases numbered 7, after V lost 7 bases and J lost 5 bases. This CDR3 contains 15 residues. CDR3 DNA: TGTGCCAGTATCGGTCTAGCGGGGGGTCACAATGAGCAGTTCTTC. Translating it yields CASIGLAGGHNEQFF.

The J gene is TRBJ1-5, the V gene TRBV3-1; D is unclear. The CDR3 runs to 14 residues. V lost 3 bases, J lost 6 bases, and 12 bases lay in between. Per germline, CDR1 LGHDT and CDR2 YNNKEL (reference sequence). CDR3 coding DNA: TGTGCCAGCAGCCAGGGTATGGTCGCTCAGCCCCAGCATTTT. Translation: CASSQGMVAQPQHF.

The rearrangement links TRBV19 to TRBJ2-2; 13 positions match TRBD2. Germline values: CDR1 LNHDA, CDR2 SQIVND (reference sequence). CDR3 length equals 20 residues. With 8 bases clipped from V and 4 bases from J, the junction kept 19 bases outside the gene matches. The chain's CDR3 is CASLPLRGLAGRAGTGELFF. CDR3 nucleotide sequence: TGTGCCAGTCTTCCGTTACGGGGACTAGCGGGAAGGGCGGGCACCGGGGAGCTGTTTTTT.

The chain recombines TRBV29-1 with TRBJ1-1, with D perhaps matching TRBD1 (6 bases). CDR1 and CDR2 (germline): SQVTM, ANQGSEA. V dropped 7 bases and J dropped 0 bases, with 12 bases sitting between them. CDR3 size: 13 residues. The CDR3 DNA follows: TGCAGCGGCCAGGGGCGGATGAACACTGAAGCTTTCTTT. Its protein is CSGQGRMNTEAFF.

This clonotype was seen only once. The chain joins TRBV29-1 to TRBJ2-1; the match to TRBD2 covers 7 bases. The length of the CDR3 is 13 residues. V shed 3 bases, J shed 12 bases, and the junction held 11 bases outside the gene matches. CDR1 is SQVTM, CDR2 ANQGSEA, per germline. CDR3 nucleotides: TGCAGCGTTGAGGTGTCTCGGGGGGTTGGGCAGTTCTTC. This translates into CSVEVSRGVGQFF.

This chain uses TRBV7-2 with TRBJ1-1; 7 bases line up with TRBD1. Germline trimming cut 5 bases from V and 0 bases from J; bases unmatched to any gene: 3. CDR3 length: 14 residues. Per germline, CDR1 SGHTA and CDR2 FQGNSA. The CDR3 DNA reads TGTGCCAGCAGCCCAGACAGGGTGAACACTGAAGCTTTCTTT. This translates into CASSPDRVNTEAFF.

The CDR3: CASSLFSSGNLRGYEQYF. For the CDR3, the DNA is TGTGCCAGCAGCTTATTTTCTAGCGGGAACCTCCGAGGCTACGAGCAGTACTTC. V is TRBV7-9 and J is TRBJ2-7; 9 nucleotides line up with TRBD2. V lost 2 bases and J lost 3; bases outside the gene matches: 14. The CDR3 extends over 18 amino acids. Germline values: CDR1 SEHNR, CDR2 FQNEAQ (reference sequence).

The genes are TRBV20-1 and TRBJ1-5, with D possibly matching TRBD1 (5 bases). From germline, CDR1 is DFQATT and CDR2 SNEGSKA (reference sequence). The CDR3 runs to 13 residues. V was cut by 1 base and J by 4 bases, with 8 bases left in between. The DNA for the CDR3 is TGCAGTGCTAGAGGGGGCGCGAATCAGCCCCAGCATTTT. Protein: CSARGGANQPQHF.

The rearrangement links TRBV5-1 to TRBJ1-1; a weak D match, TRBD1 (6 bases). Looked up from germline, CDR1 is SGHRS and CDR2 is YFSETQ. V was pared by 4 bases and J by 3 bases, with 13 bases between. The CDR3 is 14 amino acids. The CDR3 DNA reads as TGCGCCAGCAGCCCAGAAAGGGGGGACACTGAAGCTTTCTTT. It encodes CASSPERGDTEAFF.

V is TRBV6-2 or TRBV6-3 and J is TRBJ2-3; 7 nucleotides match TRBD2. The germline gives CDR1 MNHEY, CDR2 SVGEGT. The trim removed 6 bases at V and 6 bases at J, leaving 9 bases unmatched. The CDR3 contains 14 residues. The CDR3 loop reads CASRDGAGTDTQYF. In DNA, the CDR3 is TGTGCCAGCAGGGACGGAGCGGGAACTGATACGCAGTATTTT.

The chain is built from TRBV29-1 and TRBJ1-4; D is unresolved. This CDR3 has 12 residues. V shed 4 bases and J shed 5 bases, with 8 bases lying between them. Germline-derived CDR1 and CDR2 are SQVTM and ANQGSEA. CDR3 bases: TGCAGCGTTGGAACGTACAATGAAAAACTGTTTTTT. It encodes CSVGTYNEKLFF. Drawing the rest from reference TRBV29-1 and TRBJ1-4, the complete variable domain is SAVISQKPSRDICQRGTSLTIQCQVDSQVTMMFWYRQQPGQSLTLIATANQGSEATYESGFVIDKFPISRPNLTFSTLTVSNMSPEDSSIYLCSVGTYNEKLFFGSGTQLSVL.

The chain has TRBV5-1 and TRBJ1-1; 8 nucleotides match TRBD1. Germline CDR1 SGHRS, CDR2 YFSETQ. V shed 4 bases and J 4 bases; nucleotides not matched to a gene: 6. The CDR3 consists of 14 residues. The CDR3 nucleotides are TGCGCCAGCAGCGAAAAGGACAGGGTCACTGAAGCTTTCTTT. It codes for CASSEKDRVTEAFF. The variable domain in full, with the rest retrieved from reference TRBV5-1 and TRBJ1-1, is KAGVTQTPRYLIKTRGQQVTLSCSPISGHRSVSWYQQTPGQGLQFLFEYFSETQRNKGNFPGRFSGRQFSNSRSEMNVSTLELGDSALYLCASSEKDRVTEAFFGQGTRLTVV.

The CDR3 region has the DNA TGCAGTGCGCTGGGACAGACTTACAATGAGCAGTTCTTC. Amino acids: CSALGQTYNEQFF. The chain has TRBV20-1 and TRBJ2-1; 7 bases agree with TRBD1. Unmatched junction bases numbered 6, after V lost 6 bases and J lost 4 bases. CDR3 length equals 13 residues. Germline CDR1 DFQATT, CDR2 SNEGSKA (reference sequence).

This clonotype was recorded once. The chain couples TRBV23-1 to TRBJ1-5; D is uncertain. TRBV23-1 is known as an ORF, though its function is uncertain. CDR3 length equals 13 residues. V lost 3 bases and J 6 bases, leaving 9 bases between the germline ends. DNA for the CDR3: TGCGCCAGCAGTCAGCCCTCGTGTCAGCCCCAGCATTTT. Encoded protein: CASSQPSCQPQHF.

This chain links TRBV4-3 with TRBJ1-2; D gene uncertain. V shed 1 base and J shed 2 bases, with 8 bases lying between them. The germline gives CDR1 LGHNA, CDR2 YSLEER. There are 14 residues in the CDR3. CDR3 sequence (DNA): TGCGCCAGCAGCCAAGCAATCGGGAACTATGGCTACACCTTC. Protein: CASSQAIGNYGYTF.